One and the same sample provided the 22 T cell receptor beta chains below, sequenced in a study of blood T cell repertoires in COVID-19. Method: immunoSEQ multiplex PCR; TCRdb's copy keeps in-frame clones and lacks some. The sample has about 110,000 clones; approximately 70% are singletons. Sequenced sample: peripheral blood. These receptors came from a woman in her sixties or seventies with acute or convalescent COVID-19.

CDR3 region: CASSSYRDANEKLFF. Written as DNA, the CDR3 is TGTGCCAGCAGTTCCTACAGGGACGCTAATGAAAAACTGTTTTTT. This chain joins TRBV6-5 and TRBJ1-4, with TRBD1 as a possible D gene (6 bases). The V and J ends lost 4 bases and 3 bases respectively, with 12 bases between them. Germline V CDR1 and CDR2: MNHEY, SVGAGI. The CDR3 consists of 15 residues.

For this clone: Given a much more abundant clone one base away, this may be a read error. The CDR3 sequence is CTSSWRMDRNTEAFF. In DNA form, the CDR3 reads TGTACCAGCAGCTGGAGGATGGACAGGAACACTGAAGCTTTCTTT. The V and J genes are TRBV5-6 and TRBJ1-1, with D possibly being TRBD1 (6 bases). The CDR3 sequence is 15 residues long. Germline values: CDR1 SGHDT, CDR2 YYEEEE.

CDR3 region: CASSTGLSENTGELFF. For the CDR3, the DNA is TGTGCCAGTAGTACGGGACTTAGCGAGAACACCGGGGAGCTGTTTTTT. The chain recombines TRBV19 with TRBJ2-2, with D tentatively TRBD2 (6 bases). Per germline, CDR1 LNHDA and CDR2 SQIVND (reference sequence). With 4 bases removed from V and 1 base from J, the gap between germline ends came to 13 bases. The CDR3 length is 16 residues. Using reference TRBV19 and TRBJ2-2 for the parts outside the CDR3, the full variable domain is DGGITQSPKYLFRKEGQNVTLSCEQNLNHDAMYWYRQDPGQGLRLIYYSQIVNDFQKGDIAEGYSVSREKKESFPLTVTSAQKNPTAFYLCASSTGLSENTGELFFGEGSRLTVL.

The chain combines TRBV3-1 (or the pseudogene TRBV3-2) with TRBJ1-3; D perhaps matches TRBD1 (6 bases). Germline V lookup: CDR1 LGHDT, CDR2 YNNKEL (reference sequence). This CDR3 is built from 15 residues. V lost 1 base to trimming and J lost 2 bases, with 9 bases between them. CDR3 residues: CASSQVPGAGNTIYF. CDR3 sequence (DNA): TGTGCCAGCAGCCAAGTCCCAGGGGCTGGAAACACCATATATTTT.

The chain has TRBV7-9 and TRBJ2-7; possible D gene TRBD2, 5 bases. Germline assignment: CDR1 SEHNR and CDR2 FQNEAQ (reference sequence). The CDR3 spans 11 residues. V lost 5 bases and J lost 7, with 9 bases in between. The CDR3 sequence: CASSQGGEQYF. The CDR3 DNA reads as TGTGCCAGCAGCCAAGGCGGGGAGCAGTACTTC. The full variable domain, rest sourced from reference TRBV7-9 and TRBJ2-7, is DTGVSQNPRHKITKRGQNVTFRCDPISEHNRLYWYRQTLGQGPEFLTYFQNEAQLEKSRLLSDRFSAERPKGSFSTLEIQRTEQGDSAMYLCASSQGGEQYFGPGTRLTVT.

The chain is built from TRBV2 and TRBJ1-1; D is possibly TRBD1 (5 bases). The CDR3 length is 15 residues. The germline V and J ends were trimmed by 5 bases and 3 bases, with 16 bases remaining between them. The germline V gene encodes CDR1 SNHLY and CDR2 FYNNEI. CDR3 sequence: CASSSARVRDTEAFF. The CDR3 DNA follows: TGTGCCAGCAGTTCCGCCAGGGTAAGGGACACTGAAGCTTTCTTT.

This clone was picked up one time. The CDR3 DNA reads TGTGCCAGCAGCCCCCGGGACAGGGGCTATAATTCACCCCTCCACTTT. This encodes CASSPRDRGYNSPLHF. V usage is TRBV7-9 and J usage is TRBJ1-6; 10 bases line up with TRBD1. The V gene's germline CDR1 is SEHNR and CDR2 FQNEAQ (reference sequence). This CDR3 contains 16 residues. Trimming at V came to 5 bases and at J to 3 bases, leaving 4 bases not matched to a gene.

Notes on this clone: The sample holds other DNA sequences that translate to the same CDR3. This sequence joins TRBV2 and TRBJ1-1, with 8 nucleotides matching TRBD1. Unmatched junction bases numbered 6, after V lost 2 bases and J lost 7 bases. The CDR3 sequence is 14 residues long. Germline CDR1 is SNHLY and CDR2 is FYNNEI. CDR3 residues: CASSERTGTFEAFF. CDR3 in DNA: TGTGCCAGCAGTGAAAGGACAGGGACCTTTGAAGCTTTCTTT.

This clone was seen a few times. The CDR3 bases are TGTGCCAGCTCACCCGGGACAGGGGGCTTCGAGCAGTACTTC. This translates into CASSPGTGGFEQYF. The chain combines TRBV18 with TRBJ2-7, with 12 bases that match TRBD1. The germline gives CDR1 KGHSH, CDR2 LQKENI. CDR3 length: 14 amino acids. The junction had 3 bases not matched to a gene; V was cut back by 3 bases and J by 6 bases.

The chain employs TRBV19 and TRBJ1-1, with D unclear. Germline values: CDR1 LNHDA, CDR2 SQIVND (reference sequence). Between the trimmed V and J ends, which lost 0 bases and 7 bases, there was a span of 12 bases. The CDR3 is made up of 14 amino acids. The CDR3 coding sequence is TGTGCCAGTAGTATAGACCCAAGAGCCTATGAAGCTTTCTTT. Translating gives CASSIDPRAYEAFF.

In this sample, this clone is medium-sized (0.01 to 0.1%). V usage is TRBV14 and J usage is TRBJ1-2; D is perhaps TRBD1 (5 bases). The ends were cut back, 0 bases at V and 8 bases at J, with 13 bases in the middle. The CDR3 sequence is 14 residues long. Germline CDR1 SGHDN, CDR2 FVKESK. In DNA, the CDR3 is TGTGCCAGCAGCCAAGATTCAGGGTATTTCGGCTACACCTTC. It translates to CASSQDSGYFGYTF. The whole variable domain, filled in from reference TRBV14 and TRBJ1-2, reads EAGVTQFPSHSVIEKGQTVTLRCDPISGHDNLYWYRRVMGKEIKFLLHFVKESKQDESGMPNNRFLAERTGGTYSTLKVQPAELEDSGVYFCASSQDSGYFGYTFGSGTRLTVV.

V is TRBV24-1 and J is TRBJ2-3; 9 nucleotides line up with TRBD2. Looked up from germline, CDR1 is KGHDR and CDR2 is SFDVKD. CDR3 length: 18 residues. V was pared by 1 base and J by 5 bases, with 12 bases of the junction left unmatched. The CDR3 DNA is TGTGCCACCAGTGATTTAAATTCGGCGGGGGGGGTAGGAGATACGCAGTATTTT. Its translation: CATSDLNSAGGVGDTQYF.

The J gene is TRBJ2-3, the V gene TRBV5-1; 10 bases match TRBD2. Trimming removed 1 base from V and 7 bases from J; junction bases left unmatched: 6. The germline V gene has CDR1 SGHRS and CDR2 YFSETQ. This CDR3 region has 15 residues. The chain's CDR3 is CASSLTSGDKNTQYF. CDR3 bases: TGCGCCAGCAGCTTGACTAGCGGGGACAAAAATACGCAGTATTTT.

The rearrangement uses TRBV28 and TRBJ1-4; D perhaps matches TRBD1 (5 bases). Trimming removed 7 bases at V and 10 bases at J, with 28 bases between. Germline assignment: CDR1 MDHEN and CDR2 SYDVKM. This CDR3 has 17 residues. CDR3: CASNKDGRGTARGKLFF. CDR3 in DNA: TGTGCCAGCAACAAAGACGGACGGGGGACCGCGAGGGGAAAACTGTTTTTT.

This clone was seen only a few times. The chain joins TRBV6-5 to TRBJ2-2; 9 nucleotides line up with TRBD2. The J segment lost 1 base and the V segment lost 8 bases, leaving 5 bases of the junction unmatched. This CDR3 comprises 15 residues. Germline lookup yields CDR1 MNHEY and CDR2 SVGAGI. In DNA form, the CDR3 reads TGTGCCAGCTCGGCGGGGGGGAGGAACACCGGGGAGCTGTTTTTT. Amino acid sequence: CASSAGGRNTGELFF.

This rearrangement joins TRBV18 to TRBJ1-5; 7 bases match TRBD1. CDR3 length: 14 residues. V lost 3 bases and J lost 6; bases outside the gene matches: 5. From germline, CDR1 is KGHSH and CDR2 LQKENI. CDR3 amino acids: CASSPGQYGQPQHF. The CDR3 DNA sequence: TGTGCCAGCTCACCGGGACAGTACGGTCAGCCCCAGCATTTT.

The genes are TRBV28 and TRBJ1-4; maybe TRBD1 (6 bases). Trimming took off 3 bases at V and 0 bases at J, with 8 bases between the two ends. Germline-derived CDR1 and CDR2 are MDHEN and SYDVKM. The CDR3 covers 15 residues. The CDR3 region has the DNA TGTGCCAGCAGTTTTCAGGGGACAACTAATGAAAAACTGTTTTTT. Its protein product is CASSFQGTTNEKLFF.

The chain uses TRBV5-8 and TRBJ2-1; TRBD1 matches at 8 bases. V lost 4 bases and J lost 6; bases outside the gene matches: 9. CDR1 is SGHTS, CDR2 YDEGEE, per germline. CDR3 length: 15 amino acids. CDR3 residues: CASSPDRGSFNEQFF. Here the CDR3 DNA reads TGTGCCAGCAGCCCAGACAGGGGAAGCTTCAATGAGCAGTTCTTC.

This clone was found a few times. The chain links TRBV9 to TRBJ1-3, with 7 nucleotides matching TRBD1. CDR1 and CDR2 (germline): SGDLS, YYNGEE. The CDR3 spans 15 residues. With V trimmed by 3 bases and J by 0 bases, 3 bases remained unmatched. The CDR3 coding sequence is TGTGCCAGCAGCGCCAGGGACAGCTCTGGAAACACCATATATTTT. This gives the protein CASSARDSSGNTIYF. Supplemented by reference TRBV9 and TRBJ1-3, the full variable domain reads DSGVTQTPKHLITATGQRVTLRCSPRSGDLSVYWYQQSLDQGLQFLIQYYNGEERAKGNILERFSAQQFPDLHSELNLSSLELGDSALYFCASSARDSSGNTIYFGEGSWLTVV.

This clone was observed a handful of times. One end of the junction does not line up with germline, which may come from a read error. The rearrangement uses TRBV19 and TRBJ2-5; 10 bases fit TRBD2. Germline lookup yields CDR1 LNHDA and CDR2 SQIVND (reference sequence). CDR3 length: 15 residues. This CDR3 is CAGRASGGHGETQYF. The DNA of the CDR3 is TGCGCTGGTAGGGCTAGCGGGGGCCACGGAGAGACCCAGTACTTC.

This clone has only a few counts. The chain joins TRBV6-6 to TRBJ2-1; TRBD2 is a possible D gene (5 bases). Trimming shortened V by 4 bases and J by 9 bases, and 13 bases separated the two germline ends. From germline, CDR1 is MNHNY and CDR2 SVGAGI (reference sequence). The CDR3 totals 13 residues. DNA for the CDR3: TGTGCCAGCAGTTCCTCAGAGGGCGGTGAGCAGTTCTTC. Its protein product is CASSSSEGGEQFF.

V is TRBV28 and J is TRBJ2-3; the match to TRBD2 covers 11 bases. J gave up 5 bases and V 4 bases, and 5 bases lay outside the gene matches. Germline V lookup: CDR1 MDHEN, CDR2 SYDVKM. The CDR3 totals 15 residues. CDR3 in DNA: TGTGCCAGCAGTTCGCCCGGGACTAGCGGAGATACGCAGTATTTT. Translation: CASSSPGTSGDTQYF.